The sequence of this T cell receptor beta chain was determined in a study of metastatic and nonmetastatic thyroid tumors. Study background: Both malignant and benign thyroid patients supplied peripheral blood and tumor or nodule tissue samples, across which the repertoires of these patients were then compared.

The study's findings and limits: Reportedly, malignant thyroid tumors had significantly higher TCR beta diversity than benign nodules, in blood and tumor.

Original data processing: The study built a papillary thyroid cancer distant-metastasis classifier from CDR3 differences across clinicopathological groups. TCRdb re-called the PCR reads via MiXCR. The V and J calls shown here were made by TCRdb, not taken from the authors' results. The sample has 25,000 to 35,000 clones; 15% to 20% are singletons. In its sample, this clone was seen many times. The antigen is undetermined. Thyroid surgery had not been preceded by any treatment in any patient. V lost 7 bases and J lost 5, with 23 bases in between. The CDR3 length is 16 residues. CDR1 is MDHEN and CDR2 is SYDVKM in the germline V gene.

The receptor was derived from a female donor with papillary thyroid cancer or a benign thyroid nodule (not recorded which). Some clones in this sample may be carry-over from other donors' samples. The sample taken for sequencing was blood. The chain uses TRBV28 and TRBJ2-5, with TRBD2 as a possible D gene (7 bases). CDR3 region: CASTAGGGARHETQYF. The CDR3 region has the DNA TGTGCCAGCACCGCTGGGGGGGGCGCGAGGCACGAGACCCAGTACTTC.